Sequencing of this T cell receptor (beta chain) was carried out in a study of T cells in Graves' hyperthyroidism and ophthalmopathy. Overall study results and limits: In blood, most of the thyroid clonotypes expanded above 0.001 were also present.

V lost 4 bases, J lost 4 bases, and 2 bases lay in between. This CDR3 is built from 11 residues. CDR1 is SQVTM and CDR2 is ANQGSEA in the germline V gene. TCR beta CDR3 regions were amplified from RNA. HTBI primers were employed in a first-round RT-PCR of the TCR CDR3. MiXCR, run by TCRdb on the multiplex PCR reads, gives a single entry per CDR3 protein. Of roughly 700,000 distinct CDR3 sequences listed, about a third are singletons. About this clonotype: The antigen remains undetermined.

This sequence joins TRBV29-1 and TRBJ2-6; D not resolved. The clonotype originates from a woman aged 35 to 49 with Graves' hyperthyroidism. The sample comprised blood. CDR3 nucleotide sequence: TGCAGCGTTGTAGGGGCCAACGTCCTGACTTTC. Protein sequence: CSVVGANVLTF. Based on the CDR3 plus reference TRBV29-1 and TRBJ2-6, the full variable domain is SAVISQKPSRDICQRGTSLTIQCQVDSQVTMMFWYRQQPGQSLTLIATANQGSEATYESGFVIDKFPISRPNLTFSTLTVSNMSPEDSSIYLCSVVGANVLTFGAGSRLTVL.